Listed here are 21 T cell receptor beta chains from one sample, sequenced in a study of OX40 agonist ivuxolimab in advanced cancers. Repertoires were generated with immunoSEQ multiplex PCR, while TCRdb's copy carries only in-frame clones and drops some. The sample carries 20,000 to 30,000 clones, roughly 79% recorded once. This sample comprised CD4+ or CD8+ T cells sorted from blood, obtained in a trial of the OX40 agonist ivuxolimab. Receptors originate from an adult with an advanced solid tumor such as melanoma, head and neck, liver or kidney cancer.

The rearrangement joins TRBV5-6 to TRBJ2-5, with 7 bases identical to TRBD1. Germline V lookup: CDR1 SGHDT, CDR2 YYEEEE. The length of the CDR3 is 17 residues. V lost 3 bases, J lost 5 bases, and 16 bases stayed unmatched. The CDR3 spells CASSSTITGVGRETQYF. As DNA, the CDR3 is TGTGCCAGCAGCTCAACCATTACAGGGGTCGGACGGGAGACCCAGTACTTC.

The gene calls are TRBV10-3 and TRBJ2-1; 8 positions agree with TRBD2. After removal of 0 bases from V and 1 base from J, the junction contained 5 bases not matched to a gene. This CDR3 comprises 17 residues. Germline values: CDR1 ENHRY, CDR2 SYGVKD. The CDR3 is CAISESGSGVSYNEQFF. The CDR3 region has the DNA TGTGCCATCAGTGAGTCTGGTAGCGGGGTTTCCTACAATGAGCAGTTCTTC.

The chain joins TRBV4-1 to TRBJ2-7; 9 nucleotides line up with TRBD1. The ends lost 0 bases at V and 6 bases at J; junction bases unmatched: 9. The CDR3 runs to 16 residues. CDR1 and CDR2 (germline): MGHRA, YSYEKL. The CDR3 here is CASSQDRSGQGTEQYF. The CDR3 coding sequence is TGCGCCAGCAGCCAAGATCGGTCGGGACAGGGAACCGAGCAGTACTTC.

The chain carries TRBV4-2 and TRBJ2-5; 10 bases align to TRBD1. The J call may be wrong; the DNA end is better matched by TRBJ2-7. This CDR3 comprises 16 residues. The V gene's germline CDR1 is LGHNA and CDR2 YNFKEQ. Written as DNA, the CDR3 is TGTGCCAGCAGCCAAGGTCGGGACAGGGGTACCCGCGAGCAGTACTTC. Translating it yields CASSQGRDRGTREQYF.

The rearrangement links TRBV6-1 to TRBJ1-2, with TRBD1 matching over 9 bases. In germline, CDR1 is MNHNS, CDR2 SASEGT. There are 16 residues in the CDR3. With V trimmed by 2 bases and J by 2 bases, 6 bases remained unmatched. The CDR3 here is CASSESDRGSNYGYTF. For the CDR3, the DNA is TGTGCCAGCAGTGAATCCGACAGGGGGTCCAACTATGGCTACACCTTC.

This clone is a singleton in its sample. The chain recombines TRBV6-5 with TRBJ2-7; D is perhaps TRBD1 (5 bases). V lost 0 bases and J 6 bases, leaving 9 bases between the germline ends. The germline gives CDR1 MNHEY, CDR2 SVGAGI. The CDR3 has 13 residues. The CDR3 loop reads CASSYSTGPEQYF. The CDR3 DNA sequence: TGTGCCAGCAGTTACTCAACAGGACCCGAGCAGTACTTC.

The chain is built from TRBV5-4 and TRBJ1-2, with TRBD1 as a possible D gene (6 bases). The CDR3 contains 15 residues. Germline V gene lookup returns CDR1 SGHNT and CDR2 YYREEE (reference sequence). V shed 0 bases and J shed 4 bases, with 13 bases lying between them. The CDR3 loop is CASSLVQGQPYGYTF. CDR3 nucleotides: TGTGCCAGCAGCTTGGTGCAGGGGCAGCCCTATGGCTACACCTTC.

The chain is built from TRBV2 and TRBJ2-2; unclear D gene. Germline CDR1 is SNHLY and CDR2 is FYNNEI. The CDR3 extends over 11 amino acids. Deletions cut 6 bases from V and 3 bases from J, with 2 bases between. CDR3 protein: CASSDTGELFF. As DNA, the CDR3 is TGTGCCAGCAGCGACACCGGGGAGCTGTTTTTT.

Sample share makes this clone large. This chain uses TRBV19 with TRBJ1-1; tentative D call: TRBD1 (5 bases). In germline, CDR1 is LNHDA, CDR2 SQIVND (reference sequence). V dropped 1 base and J dropped 7 bases, with 13 bases sitting between them. This CDR3 comprises 14 residues. The CDR3: CASSIADRGSEAFF. The CDR3 region has the DNA TGTGCCAGTAGTATAGCCGACAGAGGAAGTGAAGCTTTCTTT.

The chain recombines TRBV5-1 with TRBJ1-6; D gene unclear. The CDR3 contains 15 residues. V lost 8 bases to trimming and J lost 3 bases, with 15 bases between them. Looked up from germline, CDR1 is SGHRS and CDR2 is YFSETQ. The CDR3: CASTKDWGYNSPLHF. CDR3 coding DNA: TGCGCCAGTACAAAGGACTGGGGCTATAATTCACCCCTCCACTTT.

In its sample, this clone was seen a few times. The sample holds other DNA sequences that translate to the same CDR3. This chain joins TRBV7-9 and TRBJ2-7; D not certain. Germline CDR1 reads SEHNR; CDR2 reads FQNEAQ (reference sequence). The CDR3 totals 11 residues. The germline V and J ends were trimmed by 1 base and 5 bases, with 3 bases remaining between them. The DNA of the CDR3 is TGTGCCAGCAGCTTAGGAGACGAGCAGTACTTC. This gives the protein CASSLGDEQYF. The entire variable domain, with the rest obtained from reference TRBV7-9 and TRBJ2-7, is as follows: DTGVSQNPRHKITKRGQNVTFRCDPISEHNRLYWYRQTLGQGPEFLTYFQNEAQLEKSRLLSDRFSAERPKGSFSTLEIQRTEQGDSAMYLCASSLGDEQYFGPGTRLTVT.

V and J are TRBV7-9 and TRBJ1-3, with 11 bases that match TRBD1. The junction had 4 bases not matched to a gene; V was cut back by 3 bases and J by 3 bases. CDR1 and CDR2 (germline): SEHNR, FQNEAQ (reference sequence). The CDR3 consists of 16 residues. The CDR3 region has the DNA TGTGCCAGCAGCTTCTCGGACAGGGGGCATGGAAACACCATATATTTT. Its translation is CASSFSDRGHGNTIYF.

This chain's CDR3 is CAWSGRGDQPQHF. Written as DNA, the CDR3 is TGTGCCTGGAGCGGGCGGGGCGATCAGCCCCAGCATTTT. The chain has TRBV30 and TRBJ1-5; D may be TRBD1 (5 bases). The germline CDR1 and CDR2 sequences are GTSNPN and SVGIG (reference sequence). CDR3 length equals 13 residues. The V end lost 3 bases, the J end lost 5 bases, and 11 bases lay between the germline ends.

The chain couples TRBV11-2 to TRBJ1-1; D gene uncertain. The ends were cut back, 2 bases at V and 0 bases at J, with 4 bases in the middle. This CDR3 has 13 amino acids. CDR1 and CDR2 (germline): SGHAT, FQNNGV. The CDR3 DNA reads TGTGCCAGCAGCTTAAGGGTGAACACTGAAGCTTTCTTT. Translating it yields CASSLRVNTEAFF.

The V call is TRBV30, the J call TRBJ1-1, with TRBD1 identical over 9 bases. With 5 bases clipped from V and 2 bases from J, the junction kept 3 bases outside the gene matches. From germline, CDR1 is GTSNPN and CDR2 SVGIG (reference sequence). The CDR3 has 13 residues. The CDR3 is CAWDRGVNTEAFF. The CDR3 DNA reads as TGTGCCTGGGACAGGGGGGTAAACACTGAAGCTTTCTTT.

This clone was seen once. The rearrangement links TRBV7-9 to TRBJ1-5, with D maybe TRBD1 (6 bases). The CDR3 loop spans 14 amino acids. Trimming pared 3 bases from V and 4 bases from J, leaving 10 bases between. From germline, CDR1 is SEHNR and CDR2 FQNEAQ (reference sequence). CDR3 loop: CASSLGGPNQPQHF. In DNA form, the CDR3 reads TGTGCCAGCAGCTTGGGGGGCCCGAATCAGCCCCAGCATTTT. The complete variable domain, with remaining parts taken from reference TRBV7-9 and TRBJ1-5, reads DTGVSQNPRHKITKRGQNVTFRCDPISEHNRLYWYRQTLGQGPEFLTYFQNEAQLEKSRLLSDRFSAERPKGSFSTLEIQRTEQGDSAMYLCASSLGGPNQPQHFGDGTRLSIL.

This clone was detected once. V gene TRBV29-1 combines with J gene TRBJ2-1; 9 positions match TRBD2. CDR1 is SQVTM, CDR2 ANQGSEA, per germline. This CDR3 spans 15 amino acids. V was pared by 5 bases and J by 7 bases, with 12 bases of the junction left unmatched. In DNA, the CDR3 is TGCAGCGTTCTGTCTGGCGGGGGGGCCGAAAATGAGCAGTTCTTC. It specifies CSVLSGGGAENEQFF.

The chain joins TRBV19 to TRBJ2-7; D uncertain. V dropped 3 bases and J dropped 3 bases, with 9 bases sitting between them. CDR1 is LNHDA and CDR2 is SQIVND in the germline V gene (reference sequence). This CDR3 has 13 residues. CDR3 sequence reads: CASSIQINYEQYF. The CDR3 DNA follows: TGTGCCAGTAGTATCCAGATCAACTACGAGCAGTACTTC.

The V gene is TRBV5-1, the J gene TRBJ2-3; D is undetermined. V lost 4 bases to trimming and J lost 13 bases, with 16 bases between them. The germline V gene has CDR1 SGHRS and CDR2 YFSETQ. The CDR3 has 12 residues. This chain's CDR3 is CASSIDKTTEYF. The CDR3 DNA sequence: TGCGCCAGCAGCATAGATAAAACAACGGAGTATTTT.

The chain has TRBV7-8 and TRBJ2-5; weak D call: TRBD2 (6 bases). Germline-derived CDR1 and CDR2 are SGHVS and FQNEAQ. Deletions cut 5 bases from V and 6 bases from J, with 16 bases between. The CDR3 is made up of 14 amino acids. CDR3 DNA sequence: TGTGCCAGCAGCCCAGTGGTAGCGGAACAGACCCAGTACTTC. Protein product: CASSPVVAEQTQYF.

Points on this clone: Within the sample, other DNA sequences also encode this same CDR3. The gene calls are TRBV7-2 and TRBJ1-3, with D possibly matching TRBD1 (6 bases). V lost 3 bases, J lost 4 bases, and 10 bases lay in between. The CDR3 length is 14 residues. Germline CDR1 and CDR2: SGHTA and FQGNSA. The CDR3 DNA reads as TGTGCCAGCAGCTTGCAGGGGAGCGGAAACACCATATATTTT. Protein sequence: CASSLQGSGNTIYF.